These 9 T cell receptor beta chains share one sample of origin, sequenced in a study of Graves' ophthalmopathy and Graves' hyperthyroidism. RNA transcripts yielded amplified TCR beta CDR3 regions. RT-PCR in the first round used HTBI primers; a second-round multiplex PCR followed. TCRdb ran MiXCR on the multiplex PCR reads and lists one entry per CDR3 protein. The sample lists roughly 700,000 distinct CDR3 sequences; roughly 40% were seen once. Sequences were obtained from peripheral blood. The receptors stem from an adult man with Graves' ophthalmopathy.

Details on this clonotype: A junction boundary mismatches the germline segment, possibly from a read error. The chain couples TRBV5-4 to TRBJ2-5, with D unclear. Germline V lookup: CDR1 SGHNT, CDR2 YYREEE (reference sequence). The CDR3 runs 13 residues. CDR3 sequence: CTSSLLPRETQYF. In DNA, the CDR3 is TGTACCAGCAGCTTGCTTCCCCGGGAGACCCAGTACTTC.

With regard to this clonotype: A junction end diverges from the germline sequence, so it may reflect a read error. This rearrangement joins TRBV10-3 to TRBJ2-7, with 8 bases lining up with TRBD2. This CDR3 is built from 18 residues. Germline values: CDR1 ENHRY, CDR2 SYGVKD. This CDR3 reads CASSFEAGGRGGGGEQYF. DNA for the CDR3: TGTGCCAGCAGTTTCGAGGCGGGGGGACGGGGAGGTGGAGGCGAGCAGTACTTC.

This clonotype showed up just a few times. The chain joins TRBV6-6 to TRBJ2-7; D remains ambiguous. V lost 5 bases to trimming and J lost 5 bases, with 10 bases between them. The V gene's germline CDR1 is MNHNY and CDR2 SVGAGI (reference sequence). CDR3 size: 12 residues. CDR3 region: CASSPTQDEQYF. The CDR3 DNA is TGTGCCAGCAGTCCAACACAAGACGAGCAGTACTTC.

About this clonotype: Compared with germline, one end of the junction differs, possibly owing to a read error. V usage is TRBV7-9 and J usage is TRBJ1-2; D not certain. This CDR3 is 16 amino acids long. The germline V gene has CDR1 SEHNR and CDR2 FQNEAQ (reference sequence). CDR3: CASSQNRGRERFGYTF. CDR3 nucleotide sequence: TGCGCCAGCAGCCAAAACCGAGGTCGGGAGCGATTTGGCTACACCTTC.

This clonotype was counted many times. V and J are TRBV29-1 and TRBJ2-5; the D is unclear. V was shortened by 2 bases and J by 3 bases, with 10 bases between the two germline ends. This CDR3 region has 13 residues. Per germline, CDR1 SQVTM and CDR2 ANQGSEA. CDR3 DNA: TGCAGCGTTGAACAGACGGGCAAAGAGACCCAGTACTTC. Translated: CSVEQTGKETQYF.

The J gene is TRBJ2-6, the V gene TRBV6-5; no firm D call. This CDR3 comprises 15 residues. Germline assignment: CDR1 MNHEY and CDR2 SVGAGI. V lost 7 bases, J lost 5 bases, and 15 bases lay in between. The CDR3: CASTPRWGWANVLTF. CDR3 nucleotides: TGTGCCAGCACCCCCCGGTGGGGTTGGGCCAACGTCCTGACTTTC.

This chain links TRBV7-9 with TRBJ2-7; D possibly corresponds to TRBD1 (6 bases). Trimming left V 4 bases short and J 3 bases short, with 16 bases between. This CDR3 has 15 amino acids. Germline V lookup: CDR1 SEHNR, CDR2 FQNEAQ (reference sequence). CDR3 sequence: CASSSERGQLYEQYF. The CDR3 nucleotides read TGTGCCAGCAGCTCCGAACGGGGACAACTCTACGAGCAGTACTTC.

Ten or more counts support this clonotype. The rearrangement joins TRBV10-2 to TRBJ1-1; D not certain. Germline CDR1 is WSHSY and CDR2 is SAAADI. The CDR3 length is 12 residues. With 2 bases removed from V and 4 bases from J, the gap between germline ends came to 5 bases. The CDR3 DNA sequence: TGCGCCAGCAGTGAGAGAGTCACTGAAGCTTTCTTT. Translation: CASSERVTEAFF.

The chain recombines TRBV6-1 with TRBJ1-6; 9 bases are shared with TRBD1. Trimming cost V 5 bases and J 9 bases; bases outside gene matches: 11. Germline V gene sequence: CDR1 MNHNS, CDR2 SASEGT. The CDR3 is 16 residues long. CDR3 in amino acids: CASSPGTGWTTSPLHF. The CDR3 nucleotides read TGTGCCAGCAGTCCAGGGACAGGGTGGACGACTTCACCCCTCCACTTT.